The 32 T cell receptor beta chains in this list originate from one sample, sequenced in a study of lymphopenia after photon versus proton radiotherapy. TCRdb's copy holds only in-frame clones and misses some; the assay was immunoSEQ multiplex PCR. Altogether some 170,000 clones are present, about nine tenths being singletons, with the ten largest covering around 4.6%. The starting material was peripheral blood, obtained from a patient treated with photon-based radiotherapy. All receptors derive from a man aged 45-65 years with gastric cancer.

The chain joins TRBV11-2 to TRBJ2-3; D is unclear. This CDR3 is built from 14 residues. Germline V gene data show CDR1 as SGHAT and CDR2 as FQNNGV. V was trimmed by 5 bases and J by 3 bases, leaving 12 bases between them. DNA of the CDR3: TGTGCCAGCAGCCGCAACGCAGGAACAGATACGCAGTATTTT. This translates into CASSRNAGTDTQYF.

V usage is TRBV5-6 and J usage is TRBJ2-1, with D perhaps TRBD2 (5 bases). The CDR3 covers 13 residues. Trimming took off 2 bases at V and 9 bases at J, with 12 bases between the two ends. Per the germline V gene, CDR1 is SGHDT and CDR2 is YYEEEE. CDR3 sequence reads: CASSLGRLGEQFF. As DNA, the CDR3 is TGTGCCAGCAGCTTAGGGAGACTGGGTGAGCAGTTCTTC.

The chain recombines TRBV6-5 with TRBJ2-7; the D gene is possibly TRBD2 (6 bases). Germline V gene sequence: CDR1 MNHEY, CDR2 SVGAGI. Trimming removed 4 bases at V and 5 bases at J, with 12 bases between. There are 13 residues in the CDR3. The CDR3 protein is CASSSGTLDEQYF. Written as DNA, the CDR3 is TGTGCCAGCAGTTCCGGGACTCTCGACGAGCAGTACTTC.

This chain connects TRBV6-4 to TRBJ2-2; the D is unclear. This CDR3 comprises 15 residues. The germline V and J ends were trimmed by 4 bases and 1 base, with 10 bases remaining between them. Germline V lookup: CDR1 MRHNA, CDR2 SNTAGT. CDR3 residues: CASSALAGNTGELFF. The CDR3 DNA reads as TGTGCCAGCAGTGCGTTGGCAGGGAACACCGGGGAGCTGTTTTTT.

The J gene is TRBJ2-3, the V gene TRBV29-1; D not certain. The CDR3 length is 10 residues. From germline, CDR1 is SQVTM and CDR2 ANQGSEA. V was trimmed by 7 bases and J by 6 bases, leaving 8 bases between them. In DNA form, the CDR3 reads TGCAGCGCACGGACGGATACGCAGTATTTT. It is translated as CSARTDTQYF.

The J gene is TRBJ1-5, the V gene TRBV19, with 7 bases identical to TRBD1. Trimming removed 7 bases from V and 0 bases from J; junction bases left unmatched: 12. The germline gives CDR1 LNHDA, CDR2 SQIVND (reference sequence). The CDR3 is made up of 17 amino acids. The CDR3: CASTPRQGGYSNQPQHF. For the CDR3, the DNA is TGTGCCAGTACCCCGAGACAGGGAGGGTATAGCAATCAGCCCCAGCATTTT.

This clone was detected a few times. The CDR3 DNA follows: TGCAGCGTTCAGGGGACTGGAAACACCATATATTTT. Its translation: CSVQGTGNTIYF. The J gene is TRBJ1-3, the V gene TRBV29-1; D may be TRBD1 (6 bases). Trimming cost V 5 bases and J 2 bases, with 7 bases left between them. The V gene's germline CDR1 is SQVTM and CDR2 ANQGSEA. The CDR3 is 12 residues long.

J is TRBJ2-5 and V is TRBV27, with 12 bases lining up with TRBD2. The germline gives CDR1 MNHEY, CDR2 SMNVEV (reference sequence). V lost 5 bases and J lost 1; bases outside the gene matches: 5. This CDR3 has 16 amino acids. CDR3 bases: TGTGCCAGCAGTCTCTGGACTAGCGGGATCCAAGAGACCCAGTACTTC. The encoded protein is CASSLWTSGIQETQYF.

The chain carries TRBV28 and TRBJ2-7; 11 bases align to TRBD2. The CDR3 sequence is 13 residues long. With V trimmed by 8 bases and J by 5 bases, 5 bases remained unmatched. Germline V gene data show CDR1 as MDHEN and CDR2 as SYDVKM. The CDR3 loop is CASRTSGLDEQYF. CDR3 nucleotides: TGTGCCAGCCGGACTAGCGGGCTCGACGAGCAGTACTTC. Drawing the rest from reference TRBV28 and TRBJ2-7, the complete variable domain is DVKVTQSSRYLVKRTGEKVFLECVQDMDHENMFWYRQDPGLGLRLIYFSYDVKMKEKGDIPEGYSVSREKKERFSLILESASTNQTSMYLCASRTSGLDEQYFGPGTRLTVT.

The gene calls are TRBV28 and TRBJ2-5; TRBD1 aligns across 7 bases. This CDR3 region has 12 residues. Germline loops: CDR1 MDHEN, CDR2 SYDVKM. J gave up 3 bases and V 6 bases, and 1 base lay outside the gene matches. The CDR3 loop reads CASRGTEETQYF. CDR3 DNA sequence: TGTGCCAGCAGAGGGACAGAAGAGACCCAGTACTTC.

This clone was recorded a few times. The chain couples TRBV11-2 to TRBJ1-1, with D unclear. There are 16 residues in the CDR3. Germline V gives CDR1 SGHAT, CDR2 FQNNGV. Trimming took off 1 base at V and 8 bases at J, with 20 bases between the two ends. The CDR3 loop reads CASSLVLNGLGLEAFF. The DNA for the CDR3 is TGTGCCAGCAGCTTAGTTCTTAACGGCCTCGGCCTCGAAGCTTTCTTT.

The chain couples TRBV5-6 to TRBJ2-2; 8 bases match TRBD1. Germline assignment: CDR1 SGHDT and CDR2 YYEEEE. This CDR3 contains 14 residues. The trim removed 5 bases at V and 8 bases at J, leaving 8 bases unmatched. The CDR3 protein is CASRPRQGAGELFF. CDR3 bases: TGTGCCAGCAGACCTCGGCAGGGGGCGGGGGAGCTGTTTTTT.

The V call is TRBV19, the J call TRBJ2-3, with D maybe TRBD2 (7 bases). Trimming took 5 bases from V and 5 from J, leaving 20 bases between them. Germline lookup yields CDR1 LNHDA and CDR2 SQIVND (reference sequence). The CDR3 totals 16 residues. This CDR3 is CASSFGGQGHRDTQYF. DNA of the CDR3: TGTGCCAGTAGTTTCGGGGGGCAGGGGCACAGAGATACGCAGTATTTT.

This clone was observed a handful of times. J is TRBJ2-7 and V is TRBV28; D gene ambiguous. This CDR3 spans 14 amino acids. V was trimmed by 7 bases and J by 0 bases, leaving 13 bases between them. The germline CDR1 and CDR2 sequences are MDHEN and SYDVKM. CDR3 sequence (DNA): TGTGCCAGCACGACGGCAGGTAGCTCCTACGAGCAGTACTTC. Translated: CASTTAGSSYEQYF.

This chain links TRBV18 with TRBJ2-7, with D possibly being TRBD2 (7 bases). The CDR3 is 14 amino acids. Germline CDR1 is KGHSH and CDR2 is LQKENI. V was pared by 2 bases and J by 5 bases, with 13 bases between. For the CDR3, the DNA is TGTGCCAGCTCACCAGGGGGGGGCTGGCACGAGCAGTACTTC. Encoded protein: CASSPGGGWHEQYF.

The chain uses TRBV4-2 and TRBJ2-1; TRBD2 agrees at 7 bases. Germline assignment: CDR1 LGHNA and CDR2 YNFKEQ. CDR3 length: 18 amino acids. The ends lost 4 bases at V and 0 bases at J; junction bases unmatched: 12. CDR3: CASSPALTWGGSYNEQFF. CDR3 in DNA: TGTGCCAGCAGCCCCGCCCTTACTTGGGGGGGCTCCTACAATGAGCAGTTCTTC.

V is TRBV19 and J is TRBJ2-4; a weak D match, TRBD1 (6 bases). Trimming left V 3 bases short and J 8 bases short, with 11 bases between. The length of the CDR3 is 13 residues. Germline V lookup: CDR1 LNHDA, CDR2 SQIVND (reference sequence). The CDR3 region is CASSMGAGDIQYF. The DNA of the CDR3 is TGTGCCAGTAGTATGGGGGCCGGTGACATTCAGTACTTC. Together with reference TRBV19 and TRBJ2-4, the CDR3 gives the full variable domain: DGGITQSPKYLFRKEGQNVTLSCEQNLNHDAMYWYRQDPGQGLRLIYYSQIVNDFQKGDIAEGYSVSREKKESFPLTVTSAQKNPTAFYLCASSMGAGDIQYFGAGTRLSVL.

The chain links TRBV7-9 to TRBJ2-7; D is tentatively TRBD1 or TRBD2 (5 bases each). This CDR3 is built from 14 residues. V shed 0 bases and J shed 7 bases, with 13 bases lying between them. The germline gives CDR1 SEHNR, CDR2 FQNEAQ (reference sequence). CDR3 protein: CASSLARQGGEQYF. The CDR3 coding sequence is TGTGCCAGCAGCTTAGCCCGCCAGGGCGGGGAGCAGTACTTC. Supplemented by reference TRBV7-9 and TRBJ2-7, the full variable domain reads DTGVSQNPRHKITKRGQNVTFRCDPISEHNRLYWYRQTLGQGPEFLTYFQNEAQLEKSRLLSDRFSAERPKGSFSTLEIQRTEQGDSAMYLCASSLARQGGEQYFGPGTRLTVT.

The rearrangement links TRBV10-3 to TRBJ2-7; TRBD2 matches at 15 bases. J was trimmed by 3 bases and V by 8 bases; bases with no gene match: 8. The CDR3 is 16 residues long. Germline V gives CDR1 ENHRY, CDR2 SYGVKD. CDR3 DNA sequence: TGTGCCATCTCTGGACTAGCGGGAGGGACTTTCTACGAGCAGTACTTC. Its translation is CAISGLAGGTFYEQYF.

The chain combines TRBV27 with TRBJ2-2, with 13 bases that match TRBD2. The CDR3 loop spans 17 amino acids. Germline V gene data show CDR1 as MNHEY and CDR2 as SMNVEV (reference sequence). The junction had 5 bases not matched to a gene; V was cut back by 5 bases and J by 2 bases. CDR3 sequence: CASSGLAGALNTGELFF. The CDR3 nucleotides are TGTGCCAGCAGTGGACTAGCGGGAGCCCTCAACACCGGGGAGCTGTTTTTT.

The chain is built from TRBV9 and TRBJ2-5; D not resolved. The CDR3 is 13 amino acids. Trimming removed 1 base at V and 5 bases at J, with 9 bases between. The germline V gene has CDR1 SGDLS and CDR2 YYNGEE. CDR3 DNA sequence: TGTGCCAGCAGCGTACTAGGTCGGGAGACCCAGTACTTC. As protein: CASSVLGRETQYF. Drawing the rest from reference TRBV9 and TRBJ2-5, the complete variable domain is DSGVTQTPKHLITATGQRVTLRCSPRSGDLSVYWYQQSLDQGLQFLIQYYNGEERAKGNILERFSAQQFPDLHSELNLSSLELGDSALYFCASSVLGRETQYFGPGTRLLVL.

The chain has TRBV5-1 and TRBJ1-2, with 7 bases lining up with TRBD1. V lost 1 base to trimming and J lost 6 bases; unmatched junction nucleotides: 6. The CDR3 loop spans 14 amino acids. Germline loops: CDR1 SGHRS, CDR2 YFSETQ. The CDR3: CASSLLGTVDGYTF. For the CDR3, the DNA is TGCGCCAGCAGCTTGTTAGGGACAGTCGATGGCTACACCTTC. The full variable domain, completed using reference TRBV5-1 and TRBJ1-2, is KAGVTQTPRYLIKTRGQQVTLSCSPISGHRSVSWYQQTPGQGLQFLFEYFSETQRNKGNFPGRFSGRQFSNSRSEMNVSTLELGDSALYLCASSLLGTVDGYTFGSGTRLTVV.

The DNA for the CDR3 is TGTGCCATCCGGACAGATAACTATGGCTACACCTTC. Protein sequence: CAIRTDNYGYTF. This chain uses TRBV10-3 with TRBJ1-2; tentatively, D is TRBD1 (6 bases). Germline-derived CDR1 and CDR2 are ENHRY and SYGVKD. This CDR3 region has 12 residues. The V gene lost 8 bases and the J gene lost 1 base, with 8 bases spanning the gap.

This chain links TRBV6-6 with TRBJ2-7; 9 nucleotides agree with TRBD1. Germline V gene data show CDR1 as MNHNY and CDR2 as SVGAGI (reference sequence). V lost 5 bases, J lost 5 bases, and 7 bases stayed unmatched. The CDR3 length is 14 residues. The CDR3 sequence is CASSPRDREHEQYF. In DNA, the CDR3 is TGTGCCAGCAGTCCCCGGGACAGGGAGCACGAGCAGTACTTC.

The V and J genes are TRBV6-5 and TRBJ1-2; 7 bases align to TRBD1. V dropped 5 bases and J dropped 4; count of bases not matched to a gene: 1. This CDR3 is 12 amino acids long. The V gene's germline CDR1 is MNHEY and CDR2 SVGAGI. In nucleotides, the CDR3 is TGTGCCAGCAGTCGGGACAGCTATGGCTACACCTTC. This translates into CASSRDSYGYTF.

The chain joins TRBV7-8 to TRBJ2-3; D perhaps matches TRBD2 (5 bases). Germline V gene sequence: CDR1 SGHVS, CDR2 FQNEAQ. The CDR3 is 16 amino acids. V shed 4 bases and J shed 3 bases, with 17 bases lying between them. The CDR3 coding sequence is TGTGCCAGCAGCTCCGTGCAACGGTCGGGGACAGATACGCAGTATTTT. Translating gives CASSSVQRSGTDTQYF.

This chain connects TRBV18 to TRBJ2-3; 9 bases are shared with TRBD2. This CDR3 has 19 residues. Germline V lookup: CDR1 KGHSH, CDR2 LQKENI. Germline trimming cut 2 bases from V and 3 bases from J; bases unmatched to any gene: 15. As DNA, the CDR3 is TGTGCCAGCTCACCATGGATGGCGGGAGGGCCGAGGGGTACAGATACGCAGTATTTT. It codes for CASSPWMAGGPRGTDTQYF.

This rearrangement joins TRBV27 to TRBJ1-1; D call uncertain. Trimming pared 4 bases from V and 4 bases from J, leaving 10 bases between. Germline CDR1 reads MNHEY; CDR2 reads SMNVEV (reference sequence). The CDR3 sequence is 13 residues long. CDR3 sequence: CASSSTVGTEAFF. The CDR3 nucleotides are TGTGCCAGCAGTTCGACCGTGGGCACTGAAGCTTTCTTT.

The V gene is TRBV5-4, the J gene TRBJ2-1; 8 bases map to TRBD1. The CDR3 covers 15 residues. Germline lookup yields CDR1 SGHNT and CDR2 YYREEE (reference sequence). With 4 bases clipped from V and 3 bases from J, the junction kept 6 bases outside the gene matches. For the CDR3, the DNA is TGTGCCAGCAGCGCTTACAGGGGGATCTACAATGAGCAGTTCTTC. It codes for CASSAYRGIYNEQFF.

This clone was seen more than once but under ten times. The chain employs TRBV6-5 and TRBJ2-7, with D possibly being TRBD1 (5 bases). V was trimmed by 10 bases and J by 3 bases, leaving 16 bases between them. The CDR3 contains 13 residues. CDR1 is MNHEY, CDR2 SVGAGI, per germline. CDR3 amino acids: CATLKKGVYEQYF. In nucleotides, the CDR3 is TGTGCCACCTTAAAGAAAGGGGTCTACGAGCAGTACTTC.

The chain links TRBV15 to TRBJ1-2; a weak D match, TRBD1 (5 bases). Germline V gene data show CDR1 as LNHNV and CDR2 as YYDKDF (reference sequence). V lost 0 bases, J lost 5 bases, and 7 bases lay in between. The CDR3 loop spans 13 amino acids. DNA for the CDR3: TGTGCCACCAGCAGAGAAACAGGTTATGGCTACACCTTC. Protein: CATSRETGYGYTF.

The CDR3 is CATRGGSSYEQYF. CDR3 in DNA: TGTGCCACCCGGGGGGGGTCCTCCTACGAGCAGTACTTC. J is TRBJ2-7 and V is TRBV6-1; 8 nucleotides line up with TRBD2. V dropped 10 bases and J dropped 0; count of bases not matched to a gene: 5. The CDR3 spans 13 residues. The germline CDR1 and CDR2 sequences are MNHNS and SASEGT.